One sample yielded the 4 T cell receptor beta chains listed below, sequenced in a study of response to subunit inactivated influenza vaccine. TCRdb recomputed calls from the RT-PCR reads with MiXCR, one row per CDR3 protein. The sample contains 860,000 or so distinct CDR3 sequences, around 20% of which appear only once. The material was PBMCs from blood, obtained about 5 days after vaccination. The receptor set was obtained from a man aged 50 to 59 who received an inactivated influenza vaccine.

The gene calls are TRBV6-5 and TRBJ2-7; D possibly uses TRBD1 or TRBD2 (5 bases each). The V gene's germline CDR1 is MNHEY and CDR2 SVGAGI. The CDR3 is 12 residues long. V lost 6 bases to trimming and J lost 2 bases, with 8 bases between them. CDR3 loop: CASRRGAYEQYF. In nucleotides, the CDR3 is TGTGCCAGCAGAAGAGGGGCCTACGAGCAGTACTTC.

The chain combines TRBV10-3 with TRBJ2-7; 13 nucleotides agree with TRBD2. V lost 8 bases and J lost 0; bases outside the gene matches: 4. Germline V CDR1 and CDR2: ENHRY, SYGVKD. The CDR3 is 15 amino acids. The CDR3 sequence: CAIRGLAGDSYEQYF. CDR3 bases: TGTGCCATCCGAGGACTAGCGGGGGACTCCTACGAGCAGTACTTC.

This rearrangement joins TRBV10-3 to TRBJ2-5; D gene ambiguous. Per germline, CDR1 ENHRY and CDR2 SYGVKD. The length of the CDR3 is 11 residues. The V and J ends lost 2 bases and 7 bases respectively, with 5 bases between them. CDR3 sequence: CAISEGGTQYF. CDR3 nucleotide sequence: TGTGCCATCAGTGAGGGCGGGACCCAGTACTTC.

This clonotype was seen only a few times. The rearrangement uses TRBV10-3 and TRBJ1-5; the match to TRBD1 covers 10 bases. The J segment lost 6 bases and the V segment lost 4 bases, leaving 3 bases of the junction unmatched. The CDR3 runs to 14 residues. CDR1 and CDR2 from the germline V gene are ENHRY and SYGVKD. CDR3 region: CAISGQGASQPQHF. Written as DNA, the CDR3 is TGTGCCATCAGTGGACAGGGGGCTTCTCAGCCCCAGCATTTT.